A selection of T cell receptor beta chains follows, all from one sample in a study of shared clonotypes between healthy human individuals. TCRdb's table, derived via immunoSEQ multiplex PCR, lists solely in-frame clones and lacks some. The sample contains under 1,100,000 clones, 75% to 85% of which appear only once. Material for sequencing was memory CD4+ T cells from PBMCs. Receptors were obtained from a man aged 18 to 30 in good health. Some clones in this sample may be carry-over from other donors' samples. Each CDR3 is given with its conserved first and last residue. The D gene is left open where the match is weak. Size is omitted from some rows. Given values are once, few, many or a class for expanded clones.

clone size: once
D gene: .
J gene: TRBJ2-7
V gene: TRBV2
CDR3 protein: CASSEDRTDRKSSYEQYF
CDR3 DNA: TGTGCCAGCAGTGAAGACAGGACGGACAGAAAATCGTCCTACGAGCAGTACTTC

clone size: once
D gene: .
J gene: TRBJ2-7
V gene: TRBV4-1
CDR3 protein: CASSQEVMGWASTYEQYF
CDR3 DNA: TGCGCCAGCAGCCAAGAAGTAATGGGGTGGGCCTCAACCTACGAGCAGTACTTC

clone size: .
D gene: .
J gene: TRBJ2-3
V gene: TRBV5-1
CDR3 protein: CASSRRGDASTDTQYF
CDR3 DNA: TGCGCCAGCAGCCGACGTGGGGACGCTAGCACAGATACGCAGTATTTT

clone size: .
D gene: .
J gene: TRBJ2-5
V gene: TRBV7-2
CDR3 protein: CASSLGMGAETQYF
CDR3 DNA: TGTGCCAGCAGCTTAGGGATGGGTGCGGAGACCCAGTACTTC

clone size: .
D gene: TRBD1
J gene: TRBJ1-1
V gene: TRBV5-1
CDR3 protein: CASTNRDRGWTEAFF
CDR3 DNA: TGCGCCAGCACAAACCGGGACAGGGGATGGACTGAAGCTTTCTTT

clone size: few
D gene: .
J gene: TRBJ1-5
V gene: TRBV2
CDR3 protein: CASGTLNQPQHF
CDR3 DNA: TGTGCCAGCGGAACGCTGAATCAGCCCCAGCATTTT

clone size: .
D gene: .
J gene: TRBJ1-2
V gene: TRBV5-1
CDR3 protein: CASSPRGGSGYTF
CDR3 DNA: TGCGCCAGCAGCCCAAGGGGGGGAAGTGGCTACACCTTC

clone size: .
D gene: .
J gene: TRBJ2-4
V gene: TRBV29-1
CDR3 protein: CSVNLGVGIQYF
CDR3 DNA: TGCAGCGTAAACCTCGGGGTTGGCATTCAGTACTTC

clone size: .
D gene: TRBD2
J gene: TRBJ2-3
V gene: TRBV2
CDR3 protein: CASSSYGGRAGDTQYF
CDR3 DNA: TGTGCCAGCAGTTCGTACGGCGGGAGGGCGGGAGATACGCAGTATTTT

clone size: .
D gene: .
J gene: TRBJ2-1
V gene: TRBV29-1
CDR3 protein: CSVEDIAKQGNEQFF
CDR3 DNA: TGCAGCGTTGAAGACATAGCGAAACAAGGTAATGAGCAGTTCTTC

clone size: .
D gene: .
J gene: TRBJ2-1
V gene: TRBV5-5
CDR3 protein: CASSSRGIVANEQFF
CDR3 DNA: TGTGCCAGCAGCTCCCGCGGAATAGTAGCTAATGAGCAGTTCTTC

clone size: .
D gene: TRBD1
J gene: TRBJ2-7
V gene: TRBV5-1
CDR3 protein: CASSARTGAYEQYF
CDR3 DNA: TGCGCCAGCAGCGCCCGGACAGGCGCCTACGAGCAGTACTTC

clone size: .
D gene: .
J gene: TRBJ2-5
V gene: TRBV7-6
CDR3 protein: CASSYDQETQYF
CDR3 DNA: TGTGCCAGCAGCTATGATCAAGAGACCCAGTACTTC

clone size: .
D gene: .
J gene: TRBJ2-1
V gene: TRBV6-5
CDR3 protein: CASSPGGLSYNEQFF
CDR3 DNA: TGTGCCAGCAGTCCAGGGGGACTATCCTACAATGAGCAGTTCTTC

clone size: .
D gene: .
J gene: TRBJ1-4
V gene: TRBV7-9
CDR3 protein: CASSRGAGETSEKLFF
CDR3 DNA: TGTGCCAGCAGCCGGGGCGCGGGGGAGACTAGTGAAAAACTGTTTTTT

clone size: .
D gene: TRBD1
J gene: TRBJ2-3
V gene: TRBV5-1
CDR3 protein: CASSLTGRGQLDTQYF
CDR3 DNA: TGCGCCAGCAGCTTGACTGGCAGGGGGCAATTAGATACGCAGTATTTT

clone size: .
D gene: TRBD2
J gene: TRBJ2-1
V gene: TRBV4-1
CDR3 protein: CASSRGLAGRPGYNEQFF
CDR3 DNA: TGCGCCAGCAGCCGGGGACTAGCGGGCCGTCCGGGGTACAATGAGCAGTTCTTC

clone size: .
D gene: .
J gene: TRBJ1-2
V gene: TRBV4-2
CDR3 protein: CASSPLSAGPSGYTF
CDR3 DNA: TGTGCCAGCAGCCCACTCTCTGCGGGACCCTCTGGCTACACCTTC

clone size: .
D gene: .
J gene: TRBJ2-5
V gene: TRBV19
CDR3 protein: CASKPDRTQETQYF
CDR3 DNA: TGTGCCAGTAAACCCGACAGGACGCAAGAGACCCAGTACTTC

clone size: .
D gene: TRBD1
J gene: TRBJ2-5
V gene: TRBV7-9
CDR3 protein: CASRSQPTGGQETQYF
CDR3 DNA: TGTGCCAGCAGATCACAGCCCACAGGGGGCCAAGAGACCCAGTACTTC

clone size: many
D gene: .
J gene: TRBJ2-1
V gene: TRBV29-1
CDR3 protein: CSVGSKLRDGVAMSYNEQFF
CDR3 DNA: TGCAGCGTTGGCTCTAAACTCCGGGACGGAGTAGCGATGAGCTACAATGAGCAGTTCTTC

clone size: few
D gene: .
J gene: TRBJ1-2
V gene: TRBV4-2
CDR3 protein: CASSPQSNREFYGYTF
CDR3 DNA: TGTGCCAGCAGCCCGCAGTCCAACAGGGAATTCTATGGCTACACCTTC

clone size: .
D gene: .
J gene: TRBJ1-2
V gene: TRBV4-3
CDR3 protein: CASSRDGLDGYTF
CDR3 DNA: TGCGCCAGCAGCCGGGACGGTTTGGATGGCTACACCTTC

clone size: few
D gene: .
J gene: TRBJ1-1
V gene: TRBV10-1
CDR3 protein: CASSESSQNTEAFF
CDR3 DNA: TGCGCCAGCAGTGAGTCGAGTCAGAACACTGAAGCTTTCTTT

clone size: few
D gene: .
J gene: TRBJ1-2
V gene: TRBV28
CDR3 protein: CASSSDGYGYTF
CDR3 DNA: TGTGCCAGCAGTTCGGACGGCTATGGCTACACCTTC

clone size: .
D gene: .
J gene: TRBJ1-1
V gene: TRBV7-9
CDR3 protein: CASSWGTATEAFF
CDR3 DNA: TGTGCCAGCAGCTGGGGGACGGCTACTGAAGCTTTCTTT

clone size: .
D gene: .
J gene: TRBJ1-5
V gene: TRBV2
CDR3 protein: CASRDSNQPQHF
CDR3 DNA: TGTGCCAGCAGGGACTCCAATCAGCCCCAGCATTTT

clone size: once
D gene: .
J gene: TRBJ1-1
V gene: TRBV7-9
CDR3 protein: CASSLAIRGAAFF
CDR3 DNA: TGTGCCAGCAGCTTAGCGATAAGAGGGGCAGCTTTCTTT

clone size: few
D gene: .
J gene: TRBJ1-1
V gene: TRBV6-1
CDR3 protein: CASSIAQGTEAFF
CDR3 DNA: TGTGCCAGCAGTATAGCGCAGGGCACTGAAGCTTTCTTT

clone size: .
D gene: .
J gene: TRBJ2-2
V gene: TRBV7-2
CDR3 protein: CASSSQGGGELFF
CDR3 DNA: TGTGCCAGCAGCTCACAGGGAGGCGGGGAGCTGTTTTTT

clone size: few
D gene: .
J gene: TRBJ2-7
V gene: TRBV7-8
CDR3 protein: CASSLTSSHPTYEQYF
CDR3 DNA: TGTGCCAGCAGCTTAACATCATCGCACCCTACCTACGAGCAGTACTTC

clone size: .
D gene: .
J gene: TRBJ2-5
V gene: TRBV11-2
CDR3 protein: CASSLSLRETQYF
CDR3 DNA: TGTGCCAGCAGCTTATCGCTCCGGGAGACCCAGTACTTC

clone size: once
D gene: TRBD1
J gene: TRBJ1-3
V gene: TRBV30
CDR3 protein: CASFRGRGNTIYF
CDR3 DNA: TGTGCCTCATTCAGGGGGCGCGGAAACACCATATATTTT

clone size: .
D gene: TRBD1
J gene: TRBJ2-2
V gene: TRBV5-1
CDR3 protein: CASSPGTGAMNTGELFF
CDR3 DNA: TGCGCCAGCAGCCCCGGGACAGGGGCTATGAACACCGGGGAGCTGTTTTTT

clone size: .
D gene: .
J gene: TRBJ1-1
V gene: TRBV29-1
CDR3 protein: CSHKRGPTEAFF
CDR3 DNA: TGCAGCCACAAGAGAGGTCCCACTGAAGCTTTCTTT

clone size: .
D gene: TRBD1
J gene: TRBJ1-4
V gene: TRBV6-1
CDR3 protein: CASSDLLGQGGKLFF
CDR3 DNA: TGTGCCAGCAGTGACCTCCTTGGACAGGGTGGAAAACTGTTTTTT

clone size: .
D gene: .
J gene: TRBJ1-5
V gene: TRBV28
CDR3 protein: CASSRVVQPQHF
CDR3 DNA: TGTGCCAGCAGCCGGGTTGTACAGCCCCAGCATTTT

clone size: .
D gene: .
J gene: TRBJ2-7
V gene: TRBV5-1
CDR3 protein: CASSLDYEQYF
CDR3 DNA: TGCGCCAGCAGCTTAGATTACGAGCAGTACTTC

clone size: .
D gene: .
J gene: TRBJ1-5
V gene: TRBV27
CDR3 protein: CASSLLGDPLSNQPQHF
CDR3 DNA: TGTGCCAGCAGTTTGTTAGGGGACCCTCTTAGCAATCAGCCCCAGCATTTT

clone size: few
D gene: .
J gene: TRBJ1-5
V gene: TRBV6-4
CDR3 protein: CASSPHPGYQPQHF
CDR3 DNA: TGTGCCAGCAGCCCTCATCCCGGGTATCAGCCCCAGCATTTT

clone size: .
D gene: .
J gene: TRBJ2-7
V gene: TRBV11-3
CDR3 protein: CASSEGSGTSRYF
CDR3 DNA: TGTGCCAGCAGCGAAGGTAGTGGCACTAGCCGGTACTTC

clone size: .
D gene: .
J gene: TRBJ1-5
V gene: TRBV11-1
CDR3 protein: CASSLCSDEGRGWNQPQHF
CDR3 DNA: TGTGCCAGCAGCTTATGCTCCGATGAGGGAAGGGGATGGAATCAGCCCCAGCATTTT

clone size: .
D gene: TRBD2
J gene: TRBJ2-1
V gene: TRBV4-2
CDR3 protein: CASSQGEGLAGGNEQFF
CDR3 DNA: TGTGCCAGCAGCCAAGGGGAAGGTCTAGCGGGAGGCAATGAGCAGTTCTTC

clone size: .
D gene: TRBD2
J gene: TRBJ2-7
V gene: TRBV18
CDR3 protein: CASLGLAGGPRYF
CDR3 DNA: TGTGCCAGCTTAGGACTAGCGGGAGGGCCTCGGTACTTC

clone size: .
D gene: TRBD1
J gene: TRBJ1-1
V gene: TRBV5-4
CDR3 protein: CASSGTVATSEAFF
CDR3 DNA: TGTGCCAGCAGCGGGACAGTAGCTACGAGTGAGGCTTTCTTT

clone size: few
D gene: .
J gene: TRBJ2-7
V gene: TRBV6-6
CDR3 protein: CASSYAGTYEQYF
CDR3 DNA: TGTGCCAGCAGTTACGCAGGGACCTACGAGCAGTACTTC

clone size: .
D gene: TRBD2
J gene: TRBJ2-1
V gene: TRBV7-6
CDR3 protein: CASSEGTSLGYEQFF
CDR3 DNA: TGTGCCAGCAGCGAAGGGACTAGCTTAGGCTATGAGCAGTTCTTC

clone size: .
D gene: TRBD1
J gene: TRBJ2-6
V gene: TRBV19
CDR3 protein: CASRGQGGSSSGANVLTF
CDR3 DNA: TGTGCCAGTAGGGGACAGGGGGGTTCGAGCTCTGGGGCCAACGTCCTGACTTTC